The 30 T cell receptor beta chains below were found in one sample sequenced in a study of patients and donors after allogeneic stem cell transplantation (dated by TCRdb to the early 2020s). Libraries were made using RT-PCR. Instrument on record: NextSeq 550. TCRdb passed the public sequencing reads through fastp at Q25 and MiXCR, retaining productive beta sequences. Each record represents a unique CDR3 protein, reported with the most common genes and DNA among its rows. Recorded for this sample are 190,000 or so distinct CDR3 sequences; roughly two fifths of them occurred a single time. The top ten hold 33% of the sample. Sequences were obtained from blood, either unsorted or a sorted T cell fraction (not recorded which). The receptors shown here come from a human donor who was either an allogeneic HSCT recipient or a stem cell or donor lymphocyte infusion donor (not recorded which). It is not recorded whose cells these are; they may come from a transplant donor.

In its sample, this clonotype was seen a few times. The V and J genes are TRBV12-3 or TRBV12-4 and TRBJ1-5; D is perhaps TRBD1 (6 bases). Between the trimmed V and J ends, which lost 8 bases and 0 bases, there was a span of 20 bases. CDR3 length equals 17 residues. The CDR3 sequence is CASRGQGGLYSNQPQHF. The CDR3 nucleotides are TGTGCCAGCCGCGGGCAAGGGGGGCTGTATAGCAATCAGCCCCAGCATTTT.

The CDR3 nucleotides are TGTGCCAGCAGTTTAGCGGGCCAGGGCCAGCCCCAGCATTTT. Translating gives CASSLAGQGQPQHF. The V call is TRBV28, the J call TRBJ1-5; D is perhaps TRBD1 (5 bases). Germline-derived CDR1 and CDR2 are MDHEN and SYDVKM. This CDR3 comprises 14 residues. Trimming left V 2 bases short and J 7 bases short, with 12 bases between.

The rearrangement joins TRBV28 to TRBJ2-3; 8 nucleotides match TRBD1. Trimming removed 6 bases from V and 8 bases from J; junction bases left unmatched: 10. The germline gives CDR1 MDHEN, CDR2 SYDVKM. This CDR3 is built from 14 residues. The CDR3 sequence is CASREQGAGVTQYF. CDR3 nucleotides: TGTGCCAGCAGAGAGCAGGGGGCCGGCGTTACGCAGTATTTT.

The chain recombines TRBV12-3 or TRBV12-4 with TRBJ2-1; no definite D call. The CDR3 is made up of 15 amino acids. The V end was cut by 2 bases, the J end by 0 bases, with 8 bases between. CDR3 sequence: CASSLTDNSYNEQFF. In nucleotides, the CDR3 is TGTGCCAGCAGTTTAACTGATAACTCCTACAATGAGCAGTTCTTC.

This clonotype was detected once. The chain joins TRBV5-6 to TRBJ2-1, with D hard to call. Trimming took 4 bases from V and 8 from J, leaving 7 bases between them. Germline CDR1 and CDR2: SGHDT and YYEEEE. This CDR3 has 11 residues. The CDR3 loop is CASSAQDEQFF. The CDR3 nucleotides read TGTGCCAGCAGCGCGCAAGATGAGCAGTTCTTC.

The genes are TRBV5-1 and TRBJ2-7, with TRBD2 matching over 7 bases. Germline V lookup: CDR1 SGHRS, CDR2 YFSETQ. The CDR3 covers 14 residues. Losses at the gene ends were 2 bases for V and 6 bases for J; bases not matched to a gene: 8. The CDR3 DNA reads TGCGCCAGCAGCTTATCGCGGGAGTACGGCGAGCAGTACTTC. Encoded protein: CASSLSREYGEQYF.

This clonotype has a single count. The gene calls are TRBV7-3 and TRBJ2-1; D is unresolved. The CDR3 contains 15 residues. The V and J ends lost 2 bases and 2 bases respectively, with 10 bases between them. CDR1 and CDR2 from the germline V gene are SGHTA and FQGTGA. This CDR3 is CASSLGLQPYNEQFF. The CDR3 DNA is TGTGCCAGCAGCTTAGGGCTTCAGCCCTACAATGAGCAGTTCTTC.

This chain links TRBV28 with TRBJ1-2; perhaps TRBD1 as D (5 bases). Per germline, CDR1 MDHEN and CDR2 SYDVKM. The CDR3 length is 14 residues. V shed 3 bases and J shed 5 bases, with 13 bases lying between them. The CDR3 here is CASSFGGNTYGYTF. The CDR3 coding sequence is TGTGCCAGCAGTTTCGGGGGGAATACATATGGCTACACCTTC.

The chain has TRBV20-1 and TRBJ1-5, with 9 bases fitting TRBD1. The junction had 6 bases not matched to a gene; V was cut back by 2 bases and J by 4 bases. The germline V gene encodes CDR1 DFQATT and CDR2 SNEGSKA (reference sequence). The CDR3 length is 15 residues. CDR3 residues: CSARPDGTGNQPQHF. The CDR3 bases are TGCAGTGCTAGACCGGATGGGACAGGGAATCAGCCCCAGCATTTT.

V gene TRBV28 combines with J gene TRBJ1-5, with no clear D. The germline gives CDR1 MDHEN, CDR2 SYDVKM. There are 14 residues in the CDR3. V shed 5 bases and J shed 7 bases, with 15 bases lying between them. CDR3 nucleotide sequence: TGTGCCAGCAGTCGAACAGAACCCGGGCAGCCCCAGCATTTT. It codes for CASSRTEPGQPQHF. Supplemented by reference TRBV28 and TRBJ1-5, the full variable domain reads DVKVTQSSRYLVKRTGEKVFLECVQDMDHENMFWYRQDPGLGLRLIYFSYDVKMKEKGDIPEGYSVSREKKERFSLILESASTNQTSMYLCASSRTEPGQPQHFGDGTRLSIL.

The chain combines TRBV18 with TRBJ1-1; D call uncertain. This CDR3 comprises 16 residues. The germline V gene has CDR1 KGHSH and CDR2 LQKENI. Between the trimmed V and J ends, which lost 2 bases and 1 base, there was a span of 14 bases. CDR3 sequence reads: CASSPWEGVWNTEAFF. For the CDR3, the DNA is TGTGCCAGCTCACCATGGGAGGGCGTTTGGAACACTGAAGCTTTCTTT. Full variable domain (remainder filled in from reference TRBV18 and TRBJ1-1): NAGVMQNPRHLVRRRGQEARLRCSPMKGHSHVYWYRQLPEEGLKFMVYLQKENIIDESGMPKERFSAEFPKEGPSILRIQQVVRGDSAAYFCASSPWEGVWNTEAFFGQGTRLTVV.

A few counts support this clonotype. V usage is TRBV6-2 or TRBV6-3 and J usage is TRBJ2-1, with 10 bases lining up with TRBD2. The length of the CDR3 is 15 residues. The ends lost 6 bases at V and 8 bases at J; junction bases unmatched: 10. Germline V gene sequence: CDR1 MNHEY, CDR2 SVGEGT. The CDR3 bases are TGTGCCAGCAGCCCCTGGACTAGCGGTATGGATGAGCAGTTCTTC. Its protein is CASSPWTSGMDEQFF.

The rearrangement uses TRBV5-1 and TRBJ1-1, with D tentatively TRBD1 (5 bases). The V and J ends lost 4 bases and 2 bases respectively, with 15 bases between them. CDR1 and CDR2 (germline): SGHRS, YFSETQ. The CDR3 spans 15 residues. CDR3 region: CASSHLGHLNTEAFF. Written as DNA, the CDR3 is TGCGCCAGCAGCCACCTCGGACACCTTAACACTGAAGCTTTCTTT.

V usage is TRBV2 and J usage is TRBJ2-7, with a weak D call TRBD1 (6 bases). Germline V gives CDR1 SNHLY, CDR2 FYNNEI. There are 15 residues in the CDR3. The ends were cut back, 5 bases at V and 5 bases at J, with 19 bases in the middle. CDR3 residues: CASSFPGVLSDEQYF. DNA for the CDR3: TGTGCCAGCAGTTTCCCAGGGGTCCTGTCGGACGAGCAGTACTTC.

The rearrangement links TRBV7-9 to TRBJ1-1, with a tentative D call TRBD1 (5 bases). This CDR3 has 12 residues. CDR1 and CDR2 (germline): SEHNR, FQNEAQ (reference sequence). Trimming stripped 5 bases from V and 6 bases from J, with 10 bases between. The CDR3 is CASSAGRAEAFF. For the CDR3, the DNA is TGTGCCAGCAGCGCAGGGAGAGCTGAAGCTTTCTTT.

CDR3 amino acids: CASSPPAGGYTF. The CDR3 DNA reads TGTGCCAGCAGTCCCCCGGCGGGTGGCTACACCTTC. V usage is TRBV27 and J usage is TRBJ1-2; D is unclear. The length of the CDR3 is 12 residues. Deletions cut 5 bases from V and 7 bases from J, with 11 bases between. Germline V gene data show CDR1 as MNHEY and CDR2 as SMNVEV (reference sequence).

The CDR3 coding sequence is TGTGCCAGCAGCGTAGACAGTTTGTGGGAGACCCAGTACTTC. It specifies CASSVDSLWETQYF. The genes are TRBV9 and TRBJ2-5, with D uncertain. Trimming cost V 0 bases and J 5 bases, with 11 bases left between them. This CDR3 spans 14 amino acids. CDR1 and CDR2 (germline): SGDLS, YYNGEE.

The gene calls are TRBV9 and TRBJ2-5, with 8 bases lining up with TRBD2. V lost 0 bases, J lost 4 bases, and 2 bases stayed unmatched. CDR1 and CDR2 (germline): SGDLS, YYNGEE. The CDR3 has 14 amino acids. The CDR3 region has the DNA TGTGCCAGCAGCGTAGATACTAGCGGAGAGACCCAGTACTTC. Translation: CASSVDTSGETQYF.

This clonotype has only one observation. This chain joins TRBV4-3 and TRBJ2-3, with D possibly being TRBD1 (5 bases). The length of the CDR3 is 17 residues. Germline CDR1 and CDR2: LGHNA and YSLEER. Trimming took 0 bases from V and 3 from J, leaving 16 bases between them. The CDR3: CASSQEEEGAGTDTQYF. The CDR3 DNA reads TGCGCCAGCAGCCAAGAAGAGGAAGGGGCAGGGACAGATACGCAGTATTTT.

This clonotype was found a few times. The chain couples TRBV4-1 to TRBJ2-1; 7 bases fit TRBD2. The junction had 19 bases not matched to a gene; V was cut back by 2 bases and J by 0 bases. CDR1 is MGHRA and CDR2 is YSYEKL in the germline V gene. The CDR3 extends over 21 amino acids. The CDR3 is CASSQKSLLAANPSSYNEQFF. The CDR3 nucleotides are TGCGCCAGCAGCCAAAAGTCTCTGCTAGCGGCCAACCCGAGCTCCTACAATGAGCAGTTCTTC.

The rearrangement links TRBV12-3 or TRBV12-4 to TRBJ2-6, with D uncertain. CDR3 length: 15 residues. V was trimmed by 3 bases and J by 4 bases, leaving 10 bases between them. The chain's CDR3 is CASSFGNLGANVLTF. The CDR3 nucleotides are TGTGCCAGCAGTTTTGGGAATCTAGGGGCCAACGTCCTGACTTTC.

The V call is TRBV28, the J call TRBJ2-7; 10 bases are shared with TRBD2. Germline V gene sequence: CDR1 MDHEN, CDR2 SYDVKM. CDR3 length: 15 amino acids. V trimming: 6 bases; J trimming: 2 bases; junction bases outside the gene matches: 7. The CDR3 here is CASRSSGSVAYEQYF. The DNA for the CDR3 is TGTGCCAGCAGATCTAGCGGGAGTGTCGCCTACGAGCAGTACTTC.

This clonotype was counted many times. CDR3 amino acids: CASSLVSNQPQHF. The DNA of the CDR3 is TGTGCCAGCAGTTTAGTGAGCAATCAGCCCCAGCATTTT. The chain uses TRBV12-3 or TRBV12-4 and TRBJ1-5; D unresolved. This CDR3 spans 13 amino acids. V lost 1 base to trimming and J lost 1 base, with 2 bases between them.

This rearrangement joins TRBV29-1 to TRBJ1-1; 7 bases agree with TRBD1. The germline V gene encodes CDR1 SQVTM and CDR2 ANQGSEA. Germline trimming cut 4 bases from V and 2 bases from J; bases unmatched to any gene: 7. CDR3 size: 14 residues. Here the CDR3 reads CSVATGLHNTEAFF. The CDR3 region has the DNA TGCAGCGTTGCGACAGGGCTTCATAACACTGAAGCTTTCTTT. The full variable domain, completed using reference TRBV29-1 and TRBJ1-1, is SAVISQKPSRDICQRGTSLTIQCQVDSQVTMMFWYRQQPGQSLTLIATANQGSEATYESGFVIDKFPISRPNLTFSTLTVSNMSPEDSSIYLCSVATGLHNTEAFFGQGTRLTVV.

CDR3 residues: CASSLDRVGQPQHF. CDR3 sequence (DNA): TGTGCCAGCAGCTTAGACAGGGTGGGACAGCCCCAGCATTTT. The chain has TRBV7-8 and TRBJ1-5, with D possibly matching TRBD1 (6 bases). Germline CDR1 reads SGHVS; CDR2 reads FQNEAQ. Trimming left V 1 base short and J 7 bases short, with 11 bases between. The CDR3 extends over 14 amino acids.

This clonotype was counted a few times. The rearrangement links TRBV9 to TRBJ1-1; perhaps TRBD1 as D (5 bases). CDR3 length: 15 residues. Germline V gives CDR1 SGDLS, CDR2 YYNGEE. The V gene lost 0 bases and the J gene lost 2 bases, with 11 bases spanning the gap. The DNA for the CDR3 is TGTGCCAGCAGCGTAGGAGGGGCCGGAAACACTGAAGCTTTCTTT. Amino acids: CASSVGGAGNTEAFF.

The V call is TRBV12-3 or TRBV12-4, the J call TRBJ1-2; TRBD1 might be the D (5 bases). The CDR3 contains 17 residues. Deletions cut 5 bases from V and 2 bases from J, with 21 bases between. This CDR3 is CASSGGGTPGGNYGYTF. The DNA for the CDR3 is TGTGCCAGCAGTGGGGGAGGGACCCCCGGAGGGAACTATGGCTACACCTTC.

A few counts support this clonotype. The chain is built from TRBV11-2 and TRBJ2-3, with D tentatively TRBD2 (5 bases). V was cut by 5 bases and J by 6 bases, with 21 bases left in between. Germline V gene data show CDR1 as SGHAT and CDR2 as FQNNGV. The CDR3 is 16 amino acids. The CDR3 DNA sequence: TGTGCCAGCAGCCAGATCGAGGTAGCGCCGAGCGATACGCAGTATTTT. Translated, it gives CASSQIEVAPSDTQYF.

This chain links TRBV20-1 with TRBJ2-7; D tentatively fits TRBD1 or TRBD2 (5 bases each). V was cut by 2 bases and J by 1 base, with 12 bases left in between. Germline-derived CDR1 and CDR2 are DFQATT and SNEGSKA (reference sequence). The CDR3 is 14 residues long. In DNA form, the CDR3 reads TGCAGTGCTAGAATCCAGGGACCTTCCTACGAGCAGTACTTC. Amino acids: CSARIQGPSYEQYF.

The V call is TRBV29-1, the J call TRBJ1-2; D is ambiguous. V was pared by 8 bases and J by 2 bases, with 12 bases between. This CDR3 region has 12 residues. CDR1 is SQVTM and CDR2 is ANQGSEA in the germline V gene. This chain's CDR3 is CSLWTVNYGYTF. The CDR3 nucleotides are TGCAGCCTCTGGACGGTGAACTATGGCTACACCTTC.